The rows below give T cell receptor beta chains drawn from one sample of a study of blood T cell repertoires in COVID-19. TCRdb's table, derived via immunoSEQ multiplex PCR, lists solely in-frame clones and lacks some. Of approximately 90,000 clones in the sample, roughly 83% were seen once. Source material: peripheral blood. These receptors were obtained from a woman older than 75 with active or convalescent COVID-19. Both conserved end residues are part of each CDR3. The order of the fields is J gene, clone size, V gene, D gene, CDR3 protein, CDR3 DNA. The D gene is left open where the match is weak. Only part of the rows carry a size: once, few, many, or a class if the clone is expanded.

TRBJ1-6 | - | TRBV7-6 | - | CASSLGGSYNSPLHF | TGTGCCAGCAGCTTAGGAGGCAGTTATAATTCACCCCTCCACTTT
TRBJ1-3 | - | TRBV4-3 | - | CASSQDMVRGNTIYF | TGCGCCAGCAGCCAAGATATGGTCCGGGGAAACACCATATATTTT
TRBJ1-1 | - | TRBV7-2 | TRBD1 | CASSKWAQGLNTEAFF | TGTGCCAGCAGCAAGTGGGCACAGGGGTTGAACACTGAAGCTTTCTTT
TRBJ2-7 | - | TRBV28 | - | CASSFPPRADSYEQYF | TGTGCCAGCAGTTTTCCCCCCAGGGCCGATTCCTACGAGCAGTACTTC
TRBJ2-7 | few | TRBV29-1 | - | CSADDPSGSYEQYF | TGCAGCGCTGACGACCCCAGCGGCTCCTACGAGCAGTACTTC
TRBJ1-6 | many | TRBV6-2/TRBV6-3 | TRBD1 | CASSKDRSSYNSPLHF | TGTGCCAGCAGTAAGGACAGGAGCTCCTATAATTCACCCCTCCACTTT
TRBJ1-5 | - | TRBV12-3/TRBV12-4 | - | CASSFSGNQPQHF | TGTGCCAGCAGTTTCTCGGGGAATCAGCCCCAGCATTTT
TRBJ2-5 | once | TRBV28 | - | CASSSLVFGETQYF | TGTGCCAGCAGTTCCCTAGTGTTTGGAGAGACCCAGTACTTC
TRBJ2-1 | - | TRBV18 | TRBD2 | CASSLKWEGPEQFF | TGTGCCAGCTCGCTTAAGTGGGAGGGCCCAGAGCAGTTCTTC
TRBJ1-5 | few | TRBV4-1 | - | CASSREEGVGNQPQHF | TGCGCCAGCAGCCGAGAAGAGGGTGTTGGCAATCAGCCCCAGCATTTT
TRBJ1-4 | - | TRBV19 | - | CASTSKGGPGDEKLFF | TGTGCCAGTACCTCAAAAGGAGGACCCGGGGATGAAAAACTGTTTTTT
TRBJ2-3 | - | TRBV27 | - | CASSLKRSTDTQYF | TGTGCCAGCAGTCTGAAGCGGAGCACAGATACGCAGTATTTT
TRBJ2-1 | - | TRBV6-1 | TRBD2 | CASSDWGLAGAIEQFF | TGTGCCAGCAGTGATTGGGGACTAGCGGGAGCCATTGAGCAGTTCTTC
TRBJ2-3 | once | TRBV3-1/TRBV3-2 | TRBD2 | CASSQAFSGSFGDTQYF | TGTGCCAGCAGCCAAGCGTTTAGCGGGAGCTTCGGAGATACGCAGTATTTT
TRBJ2-7 | - | TRBV7-8 | - | CASSLPGGGSYEQYF | TGTGCCAGCAGCCTCCCCGGGGGAGGCTCCTACGAGCAGTACTTC
TRBJ2-1 | few | TRBV7-9 | TRBD2 | CASSAGTSGSNEQFF | TGTGCCAGCAGCGCCGGGACTAGCGGGAGTAATGAGCAGTTCTTC
TRBJ1-6 | few | TRBV3-1/TRBV3-2 | - | CASRRDTGSSYNSPLHF | TGTGCCAGCAGGCGAGATACAGGGAGCTCCTATAATTCACCCCTCCACTTT
TRBJ1-5 | few | TRBV18 | TRBD1 | CASSLDRAQPQHF | TGTGCCAGCTCACTCGACAGGGCTCAGCCCCAGCATTTT